This T cell receptor (beta chain) was retrieved from a study of early T cells in non-severe SARS-CoV-2 infection. For the study at large: Bulk RNA isolated from unsorted whole blood underwent sequencing; chains were not paired.

This clonotype has just a few counts. The TCR library protocol attached unique molecular identifiers to the individual cDNA molecules. Each CDR3 protein gets one entry after TCRdb re-called the 5' RACE reads with MiXCR. The table shows 75,000 to 80,000 distinct CDR3 sequences, with roughly 10% occurring only once. The germline V gene has CDR1 SQVTM and CDR2 ANQGSEA. The V segment lost 6 bases and the J segment 5 bases; nucleotides outside the gene matches: 7. The CDR3 is 13 amino acids. The chain recombines TRBV29-1 with TRBJ1-1; 9 nucleotides line up with TRBD1. The sequences come from whole blood, collected at baseline. The TCR comes from an adult who was a healthcare worker with PCR-confirmed SARS-CoV-2 infection or an uninfected control (not recorded which). The CDR3 sequence is CSVNQGQGTEAFF. Here the CDR3 DNA reads TGCAGCGTCAACCAGGGACAGGGTACTGAAGCTTTCTTT.